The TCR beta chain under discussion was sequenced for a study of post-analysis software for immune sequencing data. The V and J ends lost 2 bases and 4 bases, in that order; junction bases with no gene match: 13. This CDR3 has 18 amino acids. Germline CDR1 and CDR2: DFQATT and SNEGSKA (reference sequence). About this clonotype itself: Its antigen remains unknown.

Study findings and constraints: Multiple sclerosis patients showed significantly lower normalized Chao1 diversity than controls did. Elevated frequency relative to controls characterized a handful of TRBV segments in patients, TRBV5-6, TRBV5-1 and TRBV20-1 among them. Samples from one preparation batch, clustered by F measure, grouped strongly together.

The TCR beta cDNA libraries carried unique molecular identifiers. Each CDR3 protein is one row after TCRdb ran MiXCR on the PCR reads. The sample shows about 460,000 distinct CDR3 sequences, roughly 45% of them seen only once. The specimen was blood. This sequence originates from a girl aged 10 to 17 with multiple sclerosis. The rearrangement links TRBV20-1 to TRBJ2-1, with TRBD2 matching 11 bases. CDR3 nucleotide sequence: TGCAGTGCTAGACCCACCTTTTTAGCGGGAGGGCTTTACAATGAGCAGTTCTTC. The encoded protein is CSARPTFLAGGLYNEQFF.